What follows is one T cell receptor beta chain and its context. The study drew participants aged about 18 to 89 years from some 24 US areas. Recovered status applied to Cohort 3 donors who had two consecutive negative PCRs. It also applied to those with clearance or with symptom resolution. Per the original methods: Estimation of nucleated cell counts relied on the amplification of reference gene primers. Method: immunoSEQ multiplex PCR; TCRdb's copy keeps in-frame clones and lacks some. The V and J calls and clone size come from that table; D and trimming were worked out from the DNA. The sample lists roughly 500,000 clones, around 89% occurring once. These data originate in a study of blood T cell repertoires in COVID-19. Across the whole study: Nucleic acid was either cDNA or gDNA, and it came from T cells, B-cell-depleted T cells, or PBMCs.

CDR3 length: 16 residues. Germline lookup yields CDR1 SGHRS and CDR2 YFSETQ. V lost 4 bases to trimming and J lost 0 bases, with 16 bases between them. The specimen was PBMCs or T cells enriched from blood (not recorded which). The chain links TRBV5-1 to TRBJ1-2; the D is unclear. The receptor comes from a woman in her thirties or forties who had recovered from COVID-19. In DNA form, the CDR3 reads TGCGCCAGCAGCGCCGGGTTAGATATCACTAACTATGGCTACACCTTC. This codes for CASSAGLDITNYGYTF.